The 16 T cell receptor beta chains listed next were all sequenced from one sample in a study of T cell responses to AZD1222 COVID-19 vaccine. The repertoire was sequenced with immunoSEQ multiplex PCR; TCRdb's copy has only in-frame clones and lacks some. Of 100,000 to 120,000 clones detected, roughly 87% appear once; the ten largest clones hold around 3%. The sample here was peripheral blood, taken on day 0 of AZD1222 vaccination. The source is an adult in good health.

The chain employs TRBV20-1 and TRBJ1-2; D is undetermined. The CDR3 consists of 11 residues. The germline CDR1 and CDR2 sequences are DFQATT and SNEGSKA (reference sequence). V dropped 5 bases and J dropped 8 bases, with 12 bases sitting between them. The CDR3 DNA is TGCAGTGCTCAGACCCTCCCGGGCTACACCTTC. Its protein product is CSAQTLPGYTF.

With respect to this clone: Mismatch with germline at one junction end may stem from a read error. The chain is built from TRBV7-9 and TRBJ1-4; D is unclear. CDR1 is SEHNR, CDR2 FQNEAQ, per germline (reference sequence). This CDR3 spans 15 amino acids. The DNA of the CDR3 is TGTGCCAGCAGCCAGTACGGAGCCCCTAACGAAAAACTGTTTTTT. Amino acid sequence: CASSQYGAPNEKLFF.

The chain links TRBV18 to TRBJ2-1; 8 nucleotides line up with TRBD2. The ends lost 2 bases at V and 5 bases at J; junction bases unmatched: 5. The CDR3 covers 15 residues. Germline-derived CDR1 and CDR2 are KGHSH and LQKENI. The CDR3 DNA reads TGTGCCAGCTCACCATCCGGGAGGGATAACAATGAGCAGTTCTTC. The encoded protein is CASSPSGRDNNEQFF.

This clone was seen a few times. V is TRBV11-2 and J is TRBJ1-1; D gene unclear. Germline V lookup: CDR1 SGHAT, CDR2 FQNNGV. The ends were cut back, 1 base at V and 4 bases at J, with 13 bases in the middle. The CDR3 is made up of 15 amino acids. CDR3 region: CASSLVHVGGTEAFF. The CDR3 DNA is TGTGCCAGCAGCTTAGTCCATGTCGGAGGCACTGAAGCTTTCTTT. Based on the CDR3 plus reference TRBV11-2 and TRBJ1-1, the full variable domain is EAGVAQSPRYKIIEKRQSVAFWCNPISGHATLYWYQQILGQGPKLLIQFQNNGVVDDSQLPKDRFSAERLKGVDSTLKIQPAKLEDSAVYLCASSLVHVGGTEAFFGQGTRLTVV.

The chain joins TRBV9 to TRBJ2-3; D may be TRBD2 (5 bases). Deletions cut 0 bases from V and 4 bases from J, with 9 bases between. This CDR3 is 14 amino acids long. Germline CDR1 reads SGDLS; CDR2 reads YYNGEE. The CDR3 reads CASSVVSGADTQYF. The CDR3 bases are TGTGCCAGCAGCGTAGTGTCCGGGGCAGATACGCAGTATTTT.

This sequence joins TRBV28 and TRBJ1-2; D perhaps matches TRBD1 (5 bases). CDR3 length: 15 residues. Trimming removed 7 bases at V and 8 bases at J, with 23 bases between. Germline assignment: CDR1 MDHEN and CDR2 SYDVKM. CDR3 DNA sequence: TGTGCCAGCACATCCGGGGCCCAGCGGCTCGGCGGCTACACCTTC. It codes for CASTSGAQRLGGYTF.

This rearrangement joins TRBV6-4 to TRBJ1-1, with D unresolved. Germline-derived CDR1 and CDR2 are MRHNA and SNTAGT. V lost 3 bases and J lost 1, with 6 bases in between. This CDR3 region has 13 residues. The CDR3 DNA reads as TGTGCCAGCAGTGAGGAACGGAACACTGAAGCTTTCTTT. This codes for CASSEERNTEAFF.

The chain uses TRBV28 and TRBJ2-7; no firm D call. The CDR3 spans 14 residues. Germline assignment: CDR1 MDHEN and CDR2 SYDVKM. The V end lost 7 bases, the J end lost 2 bases, and 15 bases lay between the germline ends. The CDR3 region is CASTLAQLPYEQYF. CDR3 bases: TGTGCCAGCACCTTGGCTCAACTACCCTACGAGCAGTACTTC.

This chain uses TRBV29-1 with TRBJ2-7; TRBD1 matches 8 bases. V shed 1 base and J 3 bases; nucleotides not matched to a gene: 11. Germline V gene data show CDR1 as SQVTM and CDR2 as ANQGSEA. This CDR3 region has 16 residues. The CDR3 DNA reads TGCAGCGTTGAAGGATTTGGAGGGACAGGAAGCTACGAGCAGTACTTC. This encodes CSVEGFGGTGSYEQYF.

The chain uses TRBV3-1 (or the pseudogene TRBV3-2) and TRBJ2-2, with D unresolved. Germline-derived CDR1 and CDR2 are LGHDT and YNNKEL (reference sequence). Trimming left V 3 bases short and J 6 bases short, with 5 bases between. The CDR3 length is 12 residues. CDR3 nucleotides: TGTGCCAGCAGCCAGTCGCCCGGGGAGCTGTTTTTT. Translation: CASSQSPGELFF.

The chain couples TRBV28 to TRBJ1-4, with TRBD1 as a possible D gene (6 bases). Trimming took 6 bases from V and 7 from J, leaving 18 bases between them. This CDR3 comprises 15 residues. The germline CDR1 and CDR2 sequences are MDHEN and SYDVKM. The DNA of the CDR3 is TGTGCCAGCAGACCCACCGGGACATCGGTTGAAAAACTGTTTTTT. Its protein product is CASRPTGTSVEKLFF.

The genes are TRBV20-1 and TRBJ1-3, with no clear D. The CDR3 length is 13 residues. Per the germline V gene, CDR1 is DFQATT and CDR2 is SNEGSKA (reference sequence). Trimming took off 3 bases at V and 2 bases at J, with 8 bases between the two ends. This CDR3 is CSASRRTGNTIYF. For the CDR3, the DNA is TGCAGTGCTAGTAGGCGTACTGGAAACACCATATATTTT.

The chain carries TRBV3-1 (or the pseudogene TRBV3-2) and TRBJ1-1; D not resolved. The CDR3 is 13 residues long. V was pared by 1 base and J by 6 bases, with 9 bases between. Germline V gene lookup returns CDR1 LGHDT and CDR2 YNNKEL (reference sequence). The CDR3 spells CASSQAGVAEAFF. As DNA, the CDR3 is TGTGCCAGCAGCCAAGCAGGAGTCGCTGAAGCTTTCTTT.

This chain links TRBV28 with TRBJ2-1, with 7 bases matching TRBD2. The trim removed 6 bases at V and 0 bases at J, leaving 5 bases unmatched. The CDR3 covers 15 residues. Germline loops: CDR1 MDHEN, CDR2 SYDVKM. DNA for the CDR3: TGTGCCAGCAGAAGAGCGGGGAGCTCCTACAATGAGCAGTTCTTC. The encoded protein is CASRRAGSSYNEQFF.

In this sample, this clone turned up a few times. This rearrangement joins TRBV28 to TRBJ1-2; no clear D. V gave up 5 bases and J gave up 4 bases, with 8 bases separating them. The CDR3 totals 12 residues. In germline, CDR1 is MDHEN, CDR2 SYDVKM. CDR3 residues: CASSLTGYGYTF. The CDR3 DNA reads as TGTGCCAGCAGTCTGACGGGCTATGGCTACACCTTC.

J is TRBJ1-2 and V is TRBV18; possibly TRBD1 for D (5 bases). CDR3 length: 15 residues. Trimming removed 5 bases from V and 2 bases from J, with 15 bases in between. Germline V gene sequence: CDR1 KGHSH, CDR2 LQKENI. The CDR3 sequence is CASSGTGQGNYGYTF. DNA of the CDR3: TGTGCCAGCTCAGGAACCGGGCAGGGCAACTATGGCTACACCTTC.